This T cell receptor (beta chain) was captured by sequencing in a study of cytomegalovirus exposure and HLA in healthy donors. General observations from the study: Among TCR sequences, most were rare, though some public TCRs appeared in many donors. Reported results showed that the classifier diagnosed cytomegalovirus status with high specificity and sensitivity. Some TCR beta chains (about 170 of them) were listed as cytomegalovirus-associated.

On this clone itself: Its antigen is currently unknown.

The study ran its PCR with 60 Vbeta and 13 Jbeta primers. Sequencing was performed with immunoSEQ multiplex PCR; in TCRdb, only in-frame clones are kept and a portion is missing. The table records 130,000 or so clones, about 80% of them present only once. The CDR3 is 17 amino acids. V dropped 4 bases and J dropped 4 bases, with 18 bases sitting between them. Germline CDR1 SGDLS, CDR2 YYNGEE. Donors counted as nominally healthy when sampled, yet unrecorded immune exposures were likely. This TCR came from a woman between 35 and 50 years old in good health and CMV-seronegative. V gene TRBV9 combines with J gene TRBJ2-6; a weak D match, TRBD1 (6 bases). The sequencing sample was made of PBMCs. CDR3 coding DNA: TGTGCCAGCAGCCCCCGGGACACCCCCGAAGGGGCCAACGTCCTGACTTTC. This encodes CASSPRDTPEGANVLTF.